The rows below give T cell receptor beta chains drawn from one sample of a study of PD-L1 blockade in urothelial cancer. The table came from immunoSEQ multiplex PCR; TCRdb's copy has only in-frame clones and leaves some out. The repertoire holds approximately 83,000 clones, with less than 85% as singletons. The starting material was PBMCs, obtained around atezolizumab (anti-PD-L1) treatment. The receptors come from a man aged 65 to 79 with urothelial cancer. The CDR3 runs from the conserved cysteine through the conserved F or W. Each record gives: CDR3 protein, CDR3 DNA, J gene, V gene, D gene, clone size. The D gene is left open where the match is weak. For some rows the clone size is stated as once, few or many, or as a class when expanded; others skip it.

cdr3_aa: CASSSRGIEAFF; cdr3_nt: TGTGCCAGCAGCTCCCGGGGGATTGAAGCTTTCTTT; j_call: TRBJ1-1; v_call: TRBV11-3; d_call: NA; clone_size: NA
cdr3_aa: CASSHGTSGAYNEQFF; cdr3_nt: TGTGCCAGCAGTCACGGGACTAGCGGGGCCTACAATGAGCAGTTCTTC; j_call: TRBJ2-1; v_call: TRBV27; d_call: TRBD2; clone_size: NA
cdr3_aa: CASSRDRGYGYTF; cdr3_nt: TGTGCCAGCAGCCGGGACAGGGGTTATGGCTACACCTTC; j_call: TRBJ1-2; v_call: TRBV7-3; d_call: TRBD1; clone_size: NA
cdr3_aa: CASSVNRVPGYTF; cdr3_nt: TGTGCCAGTAGTGTAAACAGGGTTCCTGGCTACACCTTC; j_call: TRBJ1-2; v_call: TRBV19; d_call: NA; clone_size: NA
cdr3_aa: CSAHHKSGGREAFF; cdr3_nt: TGCAGCGCCCACCACAAAAGTGGGGGGAGGGAAGCTTTCTTT; j_call: TRBJ1-1; v_call: TRBV29-1; d_call: NA; clone_size: NA
cdr3_aa: CATRRGENTEAFF; cdr3_nt: TGTGCCACCAGACGGGGGGAGAACACTGAAGCTTTCTTT; j_call: TRBJ1-1; v_call: TRBV11-1; d_call: NA; clone_size: NA
cdr3_aa: CASSVQGGDTEAFF; cdr3_nt: TGTGCCAGCAGCGTGCAGGGCGGGGACACTGAAGCTTTCTTT; j_call: TRBJ1-1; v_call: TRBV9; d_call: NA; clone_size: few
cdr3_aa: CASSPESLLTEAFF; cdr3_nt: TGTGCCAGCTCACCAGAGAGTCTACTCACTGAAGCTTTCTTT; j_call: TRBJ1-1; v_call: TRBV18; d_call: NA; clone_size: NA
cdr3_aa: CASSLGSFEKLFF; cdr3_nt: TGTGCCAGCAGTTTGGGGAGTTTTGAAAAACTGTTTTTT; j_call: TRBJ1-4; v_call: TRBV6-5; d_call: NA; clone_size: NA
cdr3_aa: CASSWTGGTEAFF; cdr3_nt: TGTGCCAGCAGCTGGACAGGGGGCACTGAAGCTTTCTTT; j_call: TRBJ1-1; v_call: TRBV5-4; d_call: TRBD1; clone_size: few
cdr3_aa: CASRKDRSGEQYF; cdr3_nt: TGTGCCAGCAGGAAGGACAGGTCGGGTGAGCAGTACTTC; j_call: TRBJ2-7; v_call: TRBV5-6; d_call: TRBD1; clone_size: NA
cdr3_aa: CASSVEDYEQYF; cdr3_nt: TGTGCCAGCAGTGTAGAAGATTACGAGCAGTACTTC; j_call: TRBJ2-7; v_call: TRBV25-1; d_call: NA; clone_size: NA
cdr3_aa: CSVEPGVNEQFF; cdr3_nt: TGCAGCGTTGAGCCCGGGGTCAATGAGCAGTTCTTC; j_call: TRBJ2-1; v_call: TRBV29-1; d_call: NA; clone_size: NA
cdr3_aa: CASTVTSNQPQHF; cdr3_nt: TGCGCCAGCACCGTAACATCCAATCAGCCCCAGCATTTT; j_call: TRBJ1-5; v_call: TRBV5-1; d_call: NA; clone_size: NA
cdr3_aa: CASSFQTSAGETQYF; cdr3_nt: TGTGCCAGCAGCTTTCAGACTAGCGCGGGGGAGACCCAGTACTTC; j_call: TRBJ2-5; v_call: TRBV7-2; d_call: TRBD2; clone_size: NA
cdr3_aa: CASSDGRTYSNQPQHF; cdr3_nt: TGTGCCAGCAGTGATGGGAGAACATATAGCAATCAGCCCCAGCATTTT; j_call: TRBJ1-5; v_call: TRBV6-1; d_call: NA; clone_size: NA
cdr3_aa: CASSSRQGDTGELFF; cdr3_nt: TGTGCCAGCAGCTCTCGACAGGGCGACACCGGGGAGCTGTTTTTT; j_call: TRBJ2-2; v_call: TRBV7-9; d_call: TRBD1; clone_size: NA
cdr3_aa: CAISETSGREQFF; cdr3_nt: TGTGCCATCAGTGAGACTAGCGGGAGGGAACAGTTCTTC; j_call: TRBJ2-1; v_call: TRBV10-3; d_call: TRBD2; clone_size: NA
cdr3_aa: CASSEPERSETQYF; cdr3_nt: TGTGCCAGCAGTGAACCAGAGAGGTCAGAGACCCAGTACTTC; j_call: TRBJ2-5; v_call: TRBV25-1; d_call: NA; clone_size: once
cdr3_aa: CASSPSRGRADTQYF; cdr3_nt: TGTGCCAGCAGTCCTTCAAGAGGGAGGGCAGATACGCAGTATTTT; j_call: TRBJ2-3; v_call: TRBV6-5; d_call: TRBD2; clone_size: NA
cdr3_aa: CASSPRGGTGELFF; cdr3_nt: TGTGCCAGCAGCCCCAGGGGCGGCACCGGGGAGCTGTTTTTT; j_call: TRBJ2-2; v_call: TRBV5-4; d_call: NA; clone_size: NA
cdr3_aa: CASSYLQGNSPLHF; cdr3_nt: TGTGCCAGCAGTTACTTGCAGGGAAATTCACCCCTCCACTTT; j_call: TRBJ1-6; v_call: TRBV6-5; d_call: NA; clone_size: NA
cdr3_aa: CASSTTGTRNTEAFF; cdr3_nt: TGTGCCAGTAGCACGACCGGGACACGGAACACTGAAGCTTTCTTT; j_call: TRBJ1-1; v_call: TRBV19; d_call: NA; clone_size: NA
cdr3_aa: CASSWGLQGMDGYTF; cdr3_nt: TGTGCCAGCAGTTGGGGTTTGCAGGGGATGGATGGCTACACCTTC; j_call: TRBJ1-2; v_call: TRBV27; d_call: NA; clone_size: NA
cdr3_aa: CASSQGLASGSETQYF; cdr3_nt: TGTGCCAGCAGCCAAGGATTGGCTAGCGGGAGTGAGACCCAGTACTTC; j_call: TRBJ2-5; v_call: TRBV14; d_call: TRBD2; clone_size: NA
cdr3_aa: CASSRTSVNTGELFF; cdr3_nt: TGCGCCAGCAGCCGGACTAGCGTAAACACCGGGGAGCTGTTTTTT; j_call: TRBJ2-2; v_call: TRBV4-1; d_call: TRBD2; clone_size: NA
cdr3_aa: CASSLASRVLANEKLFF; cdr3_nt: TGTGCCAGCAGCTTAGCGAGCAGGGTTTTGGCTAATGAAAAACTGTTTTTT; j_call: TRBJ1-4; v_call: TRBV7-2; d_call: NA; clone_size: NA
cdr3_aa: CASSSFLRQGFNYGYTF; cdr3_nt: TGTGCCAGCAGCTCGTTCCTTAGACAGGGCTTTAACTATGGCTACACCTTC; j_call: TRBJ1-2; v_call: TRBV7-9; d_call: TRBD1; clone_size: NA
cdr3_aa: CASSPTSGRANTGELFF; cdr3_nt: TGTGCCAGCAGCCCGACTAGCGGGAGGGCGAACACCGGGGAGCTGTTTTTT; j_call: TRBJ2-2; v_call: TRBV5-4; d_call: TRBD2; clone_size: NA